Below, 5 T cell receptor beta chains from the same sample are listed, as sequenced in a study of regulatory T cells in long-lasting Graves disease. Time point indicated: newly diagnosed GD, antithyroid drugs for less than 3 months. RNA from PBMCs was the source of the TCR library. Building the TCR beta libraries relied on iRepertoire HTBI primers, and CDR3 regions underwent Arm-PCR. TCRdb re-called the multiplex PCR reads with MiXCR, one entry per CDR3 protein. The sample has more than 400,000 distinct CDR3 sequences, 15% to 20% seen once. This sample was shared with a second study, whose subject was T cells in Graves' hyperthyroidism and ophthalmopathy.

Sequencing used peripheral blood mononuclear cells (PBMCs), obtained at new diagnosis, from a patient treated with antithyroid drugs. These TCRs come from a man aged 35 to 55 with Graves disease.

The J gene is TRBJ2-3, the V gene TRBV29-1, with 7 bases fitting TRBD2. Germline CDR1 is SQVTM and CDR2 is ANQGSEA. V shed 3 bases and J 0 bases; nucleotides not matched to a gene: 6. CDR3 length: 15 amino acids. This CDR3 reads CSVDNSGQSTDTQYF. As DNA, the CDR3 is TGCAGCGTTGATAATAGCGGGCAGAGCACAGATACGCAGTATTTT.

In this sample, this clonotype turned up many times. The CDR3 loop reads CSARVQGAPHGYTF. The DNA for the CDR3 is TGCAGTGCTAGAGTACAGGGGGCGCCTCATGGCTACACCTTC. The chain recombines TRBV20-1 with TRBJ1-2, with TRBD1 identical over 9 bases. The CDR3 runs to 14 residues. Per the germline V gene, CDR1 is DFQATT and CDR2 is SNEGSKA (reference sequence). The V segment lost 1 base and the J segment 6 bases; nucleotides outside the gene matches: 6.

This chain uses TRBV12-3 or TRBV12-4 with TRBJ2-1, with 15 bases aligning to TRBD2. There are 20 residues in the CDR3. With V trimmed by 11 bases and J by 2 bases, 19 bases remained unmatched. The CDR3: CASSVGVGLAGGSAYNEQFF. In DNA, the CDR3 is TGTGCCTCCTCCGTGGGGGTCGGACTAGCGGGAGGGAGCGCCTACAATGAGCAGTTCTTC.

V usage is TRBV28 and J usage is TRBJ2-2, with no clear D. V shed 5 bases and J shed 15 bases, with 13 bases lying between them. The germline CDR1 and CDR2 sequences are MDHEN and SYDVKM. The CDR3 sequence is 11 residues long. The CDR3 nucleotides read TGTGCCAGCAGTACCCCGGAGATGGTGTTTTTT. Protein sequence: CASSTPEMVFF.

The chain couples TRBV20-1 to TRBJ2-3, with 9 bases that match TRBD2. With V trimmed by 4 bases and J by 6 bases, 11 bases remained unmatched. CDR1 and CDR2 (germline): DFQATT, SNEGSKA (reference sequence). The length of the CDR3 is 15 residues. For the CDR3, the DNA is TGCAGTGCTACGGGACTAGCTTCAATCACGGATACGCAGTATTTT. Translation gives CSATGLASITDTQYF.